Listed below are T cell receptor beta chains from one sample, sequenced in a study of regulatory T cells in long-lasting Graves disease. MiXCR, run by TCRdb on the multiplex PCR reads, gives a single entry per CDR3 protein. The data contain around 400,000 distinct CDR3 sequences, roughly 16% of them singletons. This specimen consisted of peripheral blood mononuclear cells (PBMCs), obtained at new diagnosis, from a patient treated with antithyroid drugs. The receptors come from a female donor with Graves disease. CDR3s include the opening cysteine and the closing phenylalanine or tryptophan. The D gene is left open where the match is weak. Clone sizes are given selectively: once, few, many, or a class where the clone is expanded.

TRBJ2-2 | TRBV4-1 | TRBD2 | many | TGCGCCAGCAGGGGACTAGCCACCGGGGAGCTGTTTTTT | CASRGLATGELFF
TRBJ2-7 | TRBV9 | TRBD2 | few | TGTGCCAGCAGCGTAGAGATAGCGGGTCCCTACGAGCAGTACTTC | CASSVEIAGPYEQYF
TRBJ2-7 | TRBV30 | TRBD2 | many | TGTGCTTTTGGGCGGGGGTACGAGCAGTACTTC | CAFGRGYEQYF
TRBJ1-4 | TRBV3-1 | - | many | TGTGCCAGCAGCCAAGAGCTGGCGGGGGGTAATGAAAAACTGTTTTTT | CASSQELAGGNEKLFF
TRBJ2-3 | TRBV19 | TRBD2 | few | TGTGCCAGTCGCAGGACTAGCACATATCGGGAGGATACGCAGTATTTT | CASRRTSTYREDTQYF
TRBJ2-3 | TRBV6-6 | - | few | TGTGCCAGCAGAGGAGGAACAGATACGCAGTATTTT | CASRGGTDTQYF
TRBJ1-1 | TRBV19 | TRBD1 | many | TGTGCCAGTAGTGGGGACAGGGGATGGGAAGGCACTGAAGCTTTCTTT | CASSGDRGWEGTEAFF
TRBJ1-2 | TRBV6-2/TRBV6-3 | - | many | TGTGCCAGCAGGTTGGACACCAACTATGGCTACACCTTC | CASRLDTNYGYTF
TRBJ1-1 | TRBV12-3/TRBV12-4 | - | - | TGTGCCAGCAGGACCACAGGGTGGACTGAAGCTTTCTTT | CASRTTGWTEAFF
TRBJ2-1 | TRBV27 | - | many | TGTGCCAGTATACTAGCAGCGGCCTACAATGAGCAGTTCTTC | CASILAAAYNEQFF
TRBJ1-6 | TRBV18 | - | many | TGTGCCAGCTCAGGGATCTATAATTCACCCCTCCACTTT | CASSGIYNSPLHF
TRBJ2-1 | TRBV7-9 | TRBD2 | - | TGTGCCAGCAGCTTTGGGACTAGCGGGGGTCGCAGGTTCTTC | CASSFGTSGGRRFF
TRBJ1-4 | TRBV28 | TRBD1 | many | TGTGCCAGCAACAGCCACAGGGGACATGGTAATGAAAAACTGTTTTTT | CASNSHRGHGNEKLFF
TRBJ1-5 | TRBV19 | - | - | TGTGCCACCCGATCCCGGGACGGGGGGTCCCCCCAGCCCCAGCATTTT | CATRSRDGGSPQPQHF
TRBJ2-2 | TRBV28 | TRBD2 | many | TGTGCCAGCAGCTTGAGCGGGGGGAGCACCGGGGAGCTGTTTTTT | CASSLSGGSTGELFF
TRBJ2-1 | TRBV7-2 | TRBD1 | hyperexpanded | TGTGCCTGCTCTGGGGACGGGACAGGAGGAATCAATGAGCAGTTCTTC | CACSGDGTGGINEQFF
TRBJ1-4 | TRBV7-9 | - | many | TGTGCCAGCAGCTCGGAGCCGTCTGAAAAACTGTTTTTT | CASSSEPSEKLFF
TRBJ2-3 | TRBV2 | TRBD2 | - | TGTGCCAGCAGTGAAGCGGCCGGGGGGACCCCTAGCACAGATACGCAGTATTTT | CASSEAAGGTPSTDTQYF
TRBJ1-5 | TRBV28 | - | - | TGTGCCAGCAGTTTAAAAGGGCGTCAGCCCCAGCATTTT | CASSLKGRQPQHF
TRBJ2-7 | TRBV7-2 | - | few | TGTGCCAGCAGCCCGGGGCTAGCGAATTCCTACGAGCAGTACTTC | CASSPGLANSYEQYF
TRBJ2-2 | TRBV20-1 | TRBD2 | few | TGCAGTGCTAGACTAGCGGGTCCCGCGAACACCGGGGAGCTGTTTTTT | CSARLAGPANTGELFF
TRBJ2-3 | TRBV29-1 | - | few | TGCAGCGTTGGAGGACAGACTAGCACAGATACGCAGTATTTT | CSVGGQTSTDTQYF
TRBJ1-1 | TRBV11-2 | - | many | TGTGCCAGCAGCGCGCTACGGGTAGGTGGAACTGAAGCTTTCTTT | CASSALRVGGTEAFF
TRBJ2-5 | TRBV15 | TRBD1 | - | TGTGCCACCAGCAGAAATAAACTGCCGGGACAGGGCAAAATGAGATACCAAGAGACCCAGTACTTC | CATSRNKLPGQGKMRYQETQYF
TRBJ2-7 | TRBV6-1 | TRBD1 | many | TGTGCCATCAGTGACGACAGGGGTAGCTCCCCCTACGAGCAGTACTTC | CAISDDRGSSPYEQYF
TRBJ2-5 | TRBV12-5 | - | - | TGTGCTAGTGACCGGGACCACCAAGAGACCCAGTACTTC | CASDRDHQETQYF
TRBJ1-5 | TRBV20-1 | - | many | TGCAGTGCTCGGAACCGGCAAAATCAGCCCCAGCATTTT | CSARNRQNQPQHF
TRBJ2-1 | TRBV5-5 | TRBD2 | - | TGTGCCAGCAGCACCGGGACTAGCAAAGAGTCCTACAATGAGCAGTTCTTC | CASSTGTSKESYNEQFF
TRBJ2-1 | TRBV18 | TRBD2 | many | TGTGCCAGCTCACCTTTAGCGGGCAACAATGAGCAGTTCTTC | CASSPLAGNNEQFF
TRBJ1-3 | TRBV30 | - | once | TGTGCCTGGACCCTAGACAGCTCTGGAAACACCATATATTTT | CAWTLDSSGNTIYF
TRBJ1-1 | TRBV12-3/TRBV12-4 | - | many | TGTGCCAGCAGTTTAGGAGGGAGTCAGGCTGAAGCTTTCTTT | CASSLGGSQAEAFF
TRBJ2-3 | TRBV11-2 | TRBD1 | many | TGTGCCAGCAGCTCAGGGGTGCTGCGACAGGGTGAGAGTACTCCGCAGTATTTT | CASSSGVLRQGESTPQYF
TRBJ1-1 | TRBV6-1 | - | few | TGTGCCAGCAGCCTCAACGTGGGGTTGGCCGAAGCTTTCTTT | CASSLNVGLAEAFF
TRBJ1-1 | TRBV3-1 | - | many | TGTGCCAGCAGCAGGGGGAGTAACACTGAAGCTTTCTTT | CASSRGSNTEAFF
TRBJ2-1 | TRBV4-1 | - | many | TGCGCCAGCAGCCAATCTAGAGAGGGGCAATACAATGAGCAGTTCTTC | CASSQSREGQYNEQFF
TRBJ1-4 | TRBV5-5 | - | many | TGTGCCAGCAGCTTGCGGGCGCGAAGTGAAAAACTGTTTTTT | CASSLRARSEKLFF
TRBJ2-2 | TRBV15 | TRBD2 | many | TGTGCCACCAGCAGGGGACTAGCGGCGAACACCGGGGAGCTGTTTTTT | CATSRGLAANTGELFF
TRBJ2-7 | TRBV7-9 | - | many | TGTGCCAGCAGCTTCTCGATGGACGAGCAGTACTTC | CASSFSMDEQYF
TRBJ1-2 | TRBV7-9 | TRBD1 | - | TGTGCCAGCAGCTTAACGACAGGGCCGTTGGATGGCTACACCTTC | CASSLTTGPLDGYTF
TRBJ1-2 | TRBV2 | - | many | TGTGCCAGCAGCCTAATCCGGGACCCGAGGCCGAGGGGCTACACCTTC | CASSLIRDPRPRGYTF
TRBJ1-2 | TRBV3-1 | - | many | TGTGCCAGCAGCCTAAGGACAGATAACTATGGCTACACCTTC | CASSLRTDNYGYTF
TRBJ2-3 | TRBV7-9 | - | many | TGTGCCAGCAGCTCCTGGAAGGGGGCAGATACGCAGTATTTT | CASSSWKGADTQYF
TRBJ1-5 | TRBV5-6 | - | many | TGCGCCAGCAGCTTGGGAAGTGATCAGCCCCAGCATTTT | CASSLGSDQPQHF
TRBJ2-3 | TRBV6-4 | TRBD2 | - | TGTGCCACTCTAGCGGGGGGGCTTCTGGCAGATACGCAGTATTTT | CATLAGGLLADTQYF
TRBJ2-4 | TRBV20-1 | - | many | TGCAGTGCTAGAGATCGTCTTAGCGGAGTGTCTGTTCAGTACTTC | CSARDRLSGVSVQYF
TRBJ2-7 | TRBV7-9 | - | many | TGTGCCAGCAGCCCGGGACTCCAATACGAGCAGTACTTC | CASSPGLQYEQYF
TRBJ1-6 | TRBV12-3/TRBV12-4 | - | few | TGTGCCAGCAGTTTAGCTCAGGGGAGCTCCTATAATTCACCCCTCCACTTT | CASSLAQGSSYNSPLHF
TRBJ1-1 | TRBV7-3 | - | once | TGTGCCAGCAGCTCCGGGGGGGGAGGCACTGAAGCTTTCTTT | CASSSGGGGTEAFF
TRBJ1-2 | TRBV7-6 | TRBD1 | - | TGTGCCAGCAGCCAGGGACCCGGGACAGCGAACTATGGCTACACCTTC | CASSQGPGTANYGYTF
TRBJ1-2 | TRBV9 | - | many | TGTGCCAGCAGTCGACAGGTTAACTATGGCTACACCTTC | CASSRQVNYGYTF
TRBJ1-2 | TRBV6-2/TRBV6-3 | - | many | TGTGCCAGCAGTTGGGCCTATGGCTACACCTTC | CASSWAYGYTF
TRBJ1-5 | TRBV6-2/TRBV6-3 | - | many | TGTGCCAGCCAGGCGACAGGCAATCAGCCCCAGCATTTT | CASQATGNQPQHF
TRBJ2-1 | TRBV2 | TRBD2 | many | TGTGCCAGCAGACGACTAGCGGGGGACCCGGTTGAGCAGTTCTTC | CASRRLAGDPVEQFF
TRBJ1-1 | TRBV12-3/TRBV12-4 | - | many | TGTGCCAGCAGATCCGACCCCAGGTACACTGAAGCTTTCTTT | CASRSDPRYTEAFF